This T cell receptor (beta chain) appears in the sequencing data of a study of OX40 agonist ivuxolimab in advanced cancers. As for the study more broadly: Ivuxolimab was a fully human IgG2 agonistic monoclonal antibody targeting the costimulatory receptor OX40 (CD134). Partial responses were achieved by three dose-escalation patients, of whom one had hepatocellular carcinoma and two had cutaneous melanoma. A male proportion of 70% to 90% and a mean age of roughly 55 years, ranging from 23 to 79, were recorded for the dose-escalation cohort. Intravenous ivuxolimab was administered to patients every 2 weeks at six dose levels: 0.01, 0.1, 0.3, 1.5, 3 and 10 mg/kg. The paper describes the monotherapy dose-escalation part (N ≈ 52 patients) of the phase I trial of ivuxolimab. Among the roughly 50 dose-escalation patients, around 19 had hepatocellular carcinoma, roughly 15 melanoma, 9 renal cell carcinoma and 9 head and neck cancer. Patients were allowed to have had prior anti-PD-1, anti-PD-L1 or anti-CTLA-4 therapy, and around 41% of the dose-escalation patients had previously received checkpoint inhibitors. Peripheral TCRbeta sequencing aimed to test whether ivuxolimab altered TCR sequence diversity and caused clonal T-cell expansion. Here is what the overall study found, with its caveats: Partial responders in the 0.1-3.0 mg/kg groups had among the lowest normalized peripheral clonal expansion, especially among CD8+ T cells. The antigen specificity of the peripheral T cells that underwent clonal expansion was not determined. Low levels of normalized T-cell clonal expansion were also seen in some patients who did not respond. On average, CD8+ T cells showed more expanded clones than CD4+ T cells after ivuxolimab. Clonal expansion of both CD4+ and CD8+ blood T cells was observed from baseline to week 6 at doses 0.1 to 3.0 mg/kg.

Patients with autoimmune disease history or receiving systemic immunosuppression were excluded from the trial. Peripheral blood for TCR sequencing was collected from all dose cohorts at baseline, on cycle 4 day 1, and on cycle 7 day 1. The samples were taken from a phase I, first-in-human, multicenter, open-label dose-escalation trial of ivuxolimab. Adults with locally advanced or metastatic melanoma, renal cell, hepatocellular, or head and neck squamous cell carcinoma were enrolled in the trial. Before TCR sequencing, CD4+ and CD8+ T cells were separately sorted from peripheral blood. Between the V and J ends, shortened by 5 bases and 0 bases respectively, the junction contains 11 bases. The germline V gene specifies KGHSH as CDR1 and LQKENI as CDR2. Inclusive of the bounding cysteine and phenylalanine, the CDR3 is 15 residues long. The retained sequence is limited to the CDR3, 45 bases, with the frame set at the first base.

For sequencing of the TCRbeta CDR3 region, genomic DNA was extracted from the sorted cells. TCRbeta CDR3 regions were sequenced using the immunoSEQ Assay. The source is immuneACCESS, and TCRdb retained only in-frame sequences with V and J called. Part of the clones is not carried over; for the studies checked, unresolved V genes explain less than half of this, and the remainder is unexplained. This sample lists approximately 80,000 clones; 89% were detected once. The ten largest clones add up to roughly 0.19% of the sample. As to this clone: The antigen it binds to is not known. No base qualities exist here, and no much larger clone lies one base off it.

The sequencing here drew on CD4+ or CD8+ T cells sorted from blood, taken in a trial of the OX40 agonist ivuxolimab. The chain uses TRBV18 and TRBJ1-3; matching of 6 bases hints at TRBD1 as the D gene. This TCR derives from an adult with an advanced solid tumor such as melanoma, head and neck, liver or kidney cancer. Here the CDR3 is given as CASSAGTSSGNTIYF. The DNA is as follows: TGTGCCAGCTCAGCCGGGACAAGCTCTGGAAACACCATATATTTT.